This TCR beta chain was profiled in a study of shared clonotypes between healthy human individuals. About the research overall: Each donor contributed plates that comprised three CD4 naive, three CD4 memory, two CD8 naive and one CD8 memory. Study-level findings and limits: Among donors, clonotype sharing was expected to be affected by sequencing depth.

The data were produced by immunoSEQ multiplex PCR, yet TCRdb's version contains in-frame clones alone and is incomplete. This sample carries some 2,400,000 clones, almost 96% of them seen once, and the ten largest clones take approximately 0.13%. This clone was detected only once. Its target is not known. CD4+ cells yielded CD45RA+ naive and CD45RA-negative memory subsets. Trimming took off 4 bases at V and 0 bases at J, with 12 bases between the two ends. The CDR3 spans 14 residues. The germline gives CDR1 SQVTM, CDR2 ANQGSEA. Specimen: naive CD4+ T cells sorted from blood. Subset described: CD45RA+ positively selected. The V gene is TRBV29-1, the J gene TRBJ2-5; TRBD1 might be the D (5 bases). The receptor's source is a man younger than 30 in good health. DNA of the CDR3: TGCAGCGTTGCGTCTGGGGCCAACCAAGAGACCCAGTACTTC. This codes for CSVASGANQETQYF.